The 15 T cell receptor beta chains presented below share a single source sample, sequenced in a study of shared clonotypes between healthy human individuals. Generated by immunoSEQ multiplex PCR, the TCRdb table keeps only in-frame clones and is missing some. The sample has about 980,000 clones, 76% seen once. The sequenced sample consisted of memory CD4+ T cells sorted from blood. Subset indicated: CD45RA-negative fraction. The receptor set was obtained from a man between 18 and 29 years old in good health.

This clone appeared a few times. The rearrangement joins TRBV6-1 to TRBJ1-6; 8 bases line up with TRBD1. The V and J ends lost 6 bases and 5 bases, in that order; junction bases with no gene match: 3. The CDR3 covers 14 residues. Germline CDR1 MNHNS, CDR2 SASEGT. CDR3 in amino acids: CASRKTGDNSPLHF. CDR3 coding DNA: TGTGCCAGCAGGAAGACAGGGGATAATTCACCCCTCCACTTT.

The chain joins TRBV10-2 to TRBJ1-6; no reliable D call. This CDR3 contains 13 residues. CDR1 and CDR2 from the germline V gene are WSHSY and SAAADI. Trimming took off 0 bases at V and 10 bases at J, with 7 bases between the two ends. In DNA form, the CDR3 reads TGCGCCAGCAGTGAGTCGGGTGGATCACCCCTCCACTTT. Its protein product is CASSESGGSPLHF.

The chain is built from TRBV7-3 and TRBJ2-3; TRBD1 matches at 7 bases. J gave up 7 bases and V 0 bases, and 7 bases lay outside the gene matches. Germline V lookup: CDR1 SGHTA, CDR2 FQGTGA. CDR3 length: 15 amino acids. The CDR3 nucleotides are TGTGCCAGCAGCTTAACTGGACAGGCGGAGAATACGCAGTATTTT. This codes for CASSLTGQAENTQYF.

This clone was observed a handful of times. The chain employs TRBV29-1 and TRBJ1-2, with 9 bases fitting TRBD1. The CDR3 runs to 12 residues. V was pared by 5 bases and J by 8 bases, with 6 bases of the junction left unmatched. Germline V gives CDR1 SQVTM, CDR2 ANQGSEA. In DNA form, the CDR3 reads TGCAGCGTTCACGACAGGGGGGAAGGCTACACCTTC. It encodes CSVHDRGEGYTF.

The rearrangement uses TRBV19 and TRBJ1-5, with TRBD1 as a possible D gene (5 bases). This CDR3 spans 12 amino acids. Germline V CDR1 and CDR2: LNHDA, SQIVND (reference sequence). V was shortened by 7 bases and J by 9 bases, with 13 bases between the two germline ends. The CDR3 region is CASKIGGSPQHF. For the CDR3, the DNA is TGTGCCAGTAAGATCGGGGGTTCGCCCCAGCATTTT.

The rearrangement links TRBV7-3 to TRBJ2-2, with a tentative D call TRBD2 (5 bases). Germline-derived CDR1 and CDR2 are SGHTA and FQGTGA. Trimming left V 0 bases short and J 7 bases short, with 12 bases between. This CDR3 has 15 amino acids. Here the CDR3 reads CASSLTSLGSGELFF. For the CDR3, the DNA is TGTGCCAGCAGCTTAACTAGCTTGGGGAGCGGGGAGCTGTTTTTT.

V usage is TRBV7-2 and J usage is TRBJ2-3; D is perhaps TRBD1 or TRBD2 (5 bases each). Germline V CDR1 and CDR2: SGHTA, FQGNSA. Trimming left V 6 bases short and J 1 base short, with 20 bases between. The CDR3 contains 17 residues. In nucleotides, the CDR3 is TGTGCCAGCAGACGTGGGGCGGCTGGGGGACGCACAGATACGCAGTATTTT. Its translation: CASRRGAAGGRTDTQYF.

The chain is built from TRBV5-4 and TRBJ1-2; D gene uncertain. This CDR3 comprises 13 residues. Trimming pared 0 bases from V and 0 bases from J, leaving 3 bases between. Germline V gives CDR1 SGHNT, CDR2 YYREEE (reference sequence). The CDR3 DNA reads TGTGCCAGCAGCTTGGGGCCTAACTATGGCTACACCTTC. Its protein product is CASSLGPNYGYTF.

The chain combines TRBV5-1 with TRBJ1-1; tentative D call: TRBD1 (5 bases). V was shortened by 6 bases and J by 1 base, with 10 bases between the two germline ends. The CDR3 contains 13 residues. Germline lookup yields CDR1 SGHRS and CDR2 YFSETQ. CDR3 amino acids: CASKEGTNTEAFF. The CDR3 nucleotides read TGCGCCAGCAAAGAGGGGACGAACACTGAAGCTTTCTTT.

The chain uses TRBV30 and TRBJ1-1; D not certain. CDR1 is GTSNPN and CDR2 is SVGIG in the germline V gene (reference sequence). The CDR3 runs 13 residues. The V and J ends lost 4 bases and 11 bases respectively, with 20 bases between them. The CDR3 region is CAWTPVGSPYAFF. The CDR3 coding sequence is TGTGCCTGGACTCCCGTGGGGTCCCCGTACGCTTTCTTT.

This clone has just a few counts. This chain connects TRBV27 to TRBJ2-1; TRBD2 agrees at 8 bases. CDR3 length: 15 residues. The trim removed 7 bases at V and 3 bases at J, leaving 8 bases unmatched. Germline CDR1 and CDR2: MNHEY and SMNVEV (reference sequence). CDR3 loop: CASTSLAGRYNEQFF. The DNA for the CDR3 is TGTGCCAGCACCTCATTAGCGGGGCGCTACAATGAGCAGTTCTTC.

In this sample, this clone turned up once. Other DNA sequences in the same sample also yield this CDR3. The J gene is TRBJ2-3, the V gene TRBV29-1, with D possibly TRBD2 on 5 matching bases. Looked up from germline, CDR1 is SQVTM and CDR2 is ANQGSEA. CDR3 length: 13 residues. V was pared by 3 bases and J by 4 bases, with 11 bases between. CDR3 bases: TGCAGCGTTGAGCGCGCGGGTGCAGATACGCAGTATTTT. As protein: CSVERAGADTQYF.

The CDR3 DNA reads as TGTGCCAGCAGCTCTAAGGGAGATACGCAGTATTTT. Translation: CASSSKGDTQYF. The chain is built from TRBV7-2 and TRBJ2-3; D is undetermined. Deletions cut 4 bases from V and 5 bases from J, with 7 bases between. This CDR3 region has 12 residues. Germline CDR1 SGHTA, CDR2 FQGNSA.

This clone appeared a single time. The V call is TRBV10-3, the J call TRBJ2-5, with D possibly called TRBD1 or TRBD2 (5 bases each). Trimming pared 11 bases from V and 1 base from J, leaving 17 bases between. Per germline, CDR1 ENHRY and CDR2 SYGVKD. The CDR3 is 14 amino acids. CDR3 in DNA: TGTGCCTCCACCTGGGACGAGGGCCAAGAGACCCAGTACTTC. As protein: CASTWDEGQETQYF.

This rearrangement joins TRBV10-3 to TRBJ2-1, with D perhaps matching TRBD1 (6 bases). From germline, CDR1 is ENHRY and CDR2 SYGVKD. The CDR3 totals 12 residues. Deletions cut 5 bases from V and 5 bases from J, with 7 bases between. The CDR3 coding sequence is TGTGCCATCAGTCACAGGGACAATGAGCAGTTCTTC. This codes for CAISHRDNEQFF.